Presented here are 10 T cell receptor beta chains from one specimen sequenced in a study of T cells in tumors after PD-1 blockade. The repertoire was sequenced with immunoSEQ multiplex PCR; TCRdb's copy has only in-frame clones and lacks some. Of 5,000 or so clones in the sample, 65% to 70% are singletons; the top ten hold roughly 31%. Here the sequenced sample was tumor tissue, taken before anti-PD-1 treatment. Receptor source: a human donor with cutaneous squamous cell carcinoma.

A word on this clone: Its ends do not fully match the called genes, so a read error is possible. V usage is TRBV5-6 and J usage is TRBJ1-2; 12 bases are a match to TRBD1. The CDR3 is 17 amino acids. Germline V CDR1 and CDR2: SGHDT, YYEEEE. CDR3: CASSLVAGTGGRYGYIF. CDR3 sequence (DNA): TGTGCCAGCAGCTTGGTAGCCGGGACAGGGGGCCGCTATGGCTACATCTTC.

The V gene is TRBV4-1, the J gene TRBJ2-5, with D possibly TRBD1 on 6 matching bases. The germline CDR1 and CDR2 sequences are MGHRA and YSYEKL. The CDR3 runs 16 residues. The V and J ends lost 0 bases and 2 bases respectively, with 13 bases between them. CDR3 residues: CASSQDLGARQETQYF. The CDR3, as DNA: TGCGCCAGCAGCCAAGATTTGGGGGCCCGGCAAGAGACCCAGTACTTC.

The rearrangement uses TRBV3-1 (or the pseudogene TRBV3-2) and TRBJ1-3; 9 bases are shared with TRBD1. The CDR3 has 14 residues. V shed 5 bases, J shed 4 bases, and the junction held 3 bases outside the gene matches. Germline V gene lookup returns CDR1 LGHDT and CDR2 YNNKEL (reference sequence). The CDR3 bases are TGTGCCAGCAGCGGGACAGGGACCGGAAACACCATATATTTT. Encoded protein: CASSGTGTGNTIYF.

This chain joins TRBV27 and TRBJ1-5; D is possibly TRBD1 (6 bases). V was pared by 2 bases and J by 6 bases, with 14 bases between. The CDR3 is 15 residues long. Germline values: CDR1 MNHEY, CDR2 SMNVEV (reference sequence). CDR3: CASSLSMGGSQPQHF. The CDR3 coding sequence is TGTGCCAGCAGTTTAAGTATGGGGGGCAGTCAGCCCCAGCATTTT.

For this clone: Other DNA sequences in this sample translate to the same CDR3. The V and J genes are TRBV2 and TRBJ2-3, with 9 bases lining up with TRBD2. The CDR3 has 16 residues. CDR1 SNHLY and CDR2 FYNNEI come from the germline V gene. V lost 3 bases and J lost 1; bases outside the gene matches: 5. The CDR3 DNA reads as TGTGCCAGCAGTGACTCATTAGCGGGGGGCACAGATACGCAGTATTTT. It codes for CASSDSLAGGTDTQYF.

This chain links TRBV10-2 with TRBJ2-7, with D hard to call. Between the trimmed V and J ends, which lost 4 bases and 1 base, there was a span of 2 bases. Germline V lookup: CDR1 WSHSY, CDR2 SAAADI. This CDR3 is 11 amino acids long. CDR3 sequence reads: CASSVSYEQYF. The CDR3 DNA follows: TGCGCCAGCAGTGTGTCCTACGAGCAGTACTTC.

This clone was seen a handful of times. V gene TRBV7-2 combines with J gene TRBJ2-1, with D uncertain. The CDR3 runs 17 residues. Germline V gives CDR1 SGHTA, CDR2 FQGNSA. Deletions cut 4 bases from V and 5 bases from J, with 21 bases between. Here the CDR3 reads CASSSTIQSPSDNEQFF. Here the CDR3 DNA reads TGTGCCAGCAGCTCCACCATCCAGTCCCCGTCAGACAATGAGCAGTTCTTC.

The chain employs TRBV4-1 and TRBJ1-1; 9 nucleotides line up with TRBD1. CDR1 is MGHRA, CDR2 YSYEKL, per germline. Losses at the gene ends were 4 bases for V and 6 bases for J; bases not matched to a gene: 12. The CDR3 is 16 amino acids. CDR3 protein: CASSPTGTGTSAEAFF. The CDR3 nucleotides read TGCGCCAGCAGCCCAACCGGGACAGGGACTAGCGCTGAAGCTTTCTTT.

The rearrangement uses TRBV2 and TRBJ1-2; D unresolved. Germline loops: CDR1 SNHLY, CDR2 FYNNEI. V was pared by 6 bases and J by 7 bases, with 21 bases between. CDR3 size: 15 residues. CDR3 amino acids: CASSAPGPDEGGYTF. The CDR3 DNA reads as TGTGCCAGCAGCGCACCCGGTCCGGACGAGGGTGGCTACACCTTC.

This clone has only a few counts. This chain connects TRBV7-3 to TRBJ1-6; tentative D call: TRBD1 (6 bases). Trimming removed 6 bases from V and 11 bases from J, with 14 bases in between. This CDR3 has 13 residues. The germline V gene encodes CDR1 SGHTA and CDR2 FQGTGA. CDR3 DNA: TGTGCCAGCAGTCGCTTCCAGGGGACACCCCTCCACTTT. Its protein product is CASSRFQGTPLHF.